These T cell receptor beta chains were read from a single sample in a study of T cells in narcolepsy. The method was immunoSEQ multiplex PCR; TCRdb's version includes in-frame clones alone and lacks a portion of them. The sample yields 35,000 or so clones, over 75% seen once. The sample comprised CD45RA- memory CD4+ T cells from PBMCs. The receptors shown here come from a human donor with narcolepsy. CDR3s include the opening cysteine and the closing phenylalanine or tryptophan.

V gene | CDR3 protein
TRBV19 | CASRGQGRNEKLFF
TRBV2 | CASRQGQGSTLHF
TRBV5-6 | CASSSPGQGYNSPLHF
TRBV18 | CASSPGRGNTEAFF
TRBV11-3 | CASSGGGGTDTQYF
TRBV18 | CASSLDRRNTGELFF
TRBV28 | CAGGPRYGYTF
TRBV9 | CASSPQGNPGNTIYF
TRBV21-1 | CASSKMADVDRDTEAFF
TRBV7-2 | CASSPRGGGAYNEQFF
TRBV7-2 | CASSRDSSSYNEQFF
TRBV5-1 | CASSRQTTVAKNIQYF
TRBV4-2 | CASSQGVGAGDYNEQFF
TRBV7-2 | CASSPVLVTQYF
TRBV7-6 | CASSSGQGALNEQFF
TRBV30 | CAWSVPGLAGPGQFF
TRBV19 | CASSPQSGGAEKLFF
TRBV6-5 | CASSYSKGRVNSPLHF
TRBV6-6 | CASSWGQGAPTEAFF
TRBV25-1 | CASSEYKGTYGYTF
TRBV7-8 | CASSGDSFYGYTF
TRBV4-2 | CASSHPGTGANEQFF
TRBV9 | CASSLGHDSGNTIYF
TRBV25-1 | CASSDVGYGYTF
TRBV10-3 | CATSEQDEQYF
TRBV29-1 | CSVRTGRYEQYF
TRBV28 | CASSFNTGGHTEAFF
TRBV7-6 | CASSFRGTGHYGYTF
TRBV7-9 | CASSLRGPSYNEQFF
TRBV29-1 | CSVESGTKRKAFF
TRBV7-2 | CASSLAGTGSGNTIYF
TRBV9 | CASSGGLAGTNEQFF
TRBV4-2 | CASSQLQGNSNQPQHF
TRBV7-2 | CASSRDGGLNLGEQYF
TRBV2 | CASSEHTYGYTF
TRBV19 | CASSTQQGTNQPQHF
TRBV18 | CASSPPLIANYGYTF
TRBV7-2 | CASNRAGFNYGYTF
TRBV7-8 | CASSLAPGPPNYGYTF
TRBV7-2 | CAIGTGGLNSGNTIYF
TRBV2 | CASSETGGPSPLHF
TRBV2 | CASREIQTQPQHF
TRBV9 | CASSSSPRLGETQYF
TRBV11-3 | CASSLLSEQYF
TRBV5-4 | CASSLARGDYTEAFF
TRBV5-1 | CASSLGSGGSQSSYNEQFF
TRBV6-5 | CASSAGVTNEQYF
TRBV9 | CASSEPLHGNEQFF
TRBV6-6 | CASSYQGRDRLFF